These 21 T cell receptor beta chains were sequenced from one sample in a study of cytomegalovirus exposure and HLA in healthy donors. In the PCR, 60 Vbeta and 13 Jbeta primers were used. Clones were sequenced by immunoSEQ multiplex PCR, and TCRdb holds only the in-frame ones, with some missing. The sample has about 210,000 clones, approximately 80% seen once. Sequenced sample: PBMCs. The origin of the receptors is a woman between 45 and 65 years old in good health and CMV-seropositive.

The genes are TRBV5-1 and TRBJ1-2, with TRBD1 as a possible D gene (5 bases). V dropped 0 bases and J dropped 2 bases, with 14 bases sitting between them. The CDR3 sequence is 16 residues long. Germline lookup yields CDR1 SGHRS and CDR2 YFSETQ. CDR3 sequence: CASSLVLTGGNYGYTF. The CDR3 bases are TGCGCCAGCAGCTTGGTTTTGACGGGGGGGAACTATGGCTACACCTTC.

This clone was counted once. The chain carries TRBV13 and TRBJ2-5; no definite D call. The germline gives CDR1 PRHDT, CDR2 FYEKMQ (reference sequence). V lost 5 bases and J lost 5, with 15 bases in between. The CDR3 has 14 amino acids. This chain's CDR3 is CASSLEVQAETQYF. CDR3 nucleotides: TGTGCCAGCAGCCTAGAGGTCCAGGCGGAGACCCAGTACTTC.

This CDR3 reads CAWSGGGDSPLHF. In DNA form, the CDR3 reads TGTGCCTGGAGTGGCGGAGGTGATTCACCCCTCCACTTT. The gene calls are TRBV30 and TRBJ1-6; D is uncertain. V gave up 1 base and J gave up 8 bases, with 9 bases separating them. Looked up from germline, CDR1 is GTSNPN and CDR2 is SVGIG (reference sequence). This CDR3 region has 13 residues.

The rearrangement joins TRBV6-4 to TRBJ2-3; D remains ambiguous. The CDR3 sequence is 16 residues long. Per the germline V gene, CDR1 is MRHNA and CDR2 is SNTAGT. V was clipped by 1 base and J by 9 bases, with 20 bases between them. The CDR3 nucleotides are TGTGCCAGCAGTGACTTATTGTCCCTAAAACCCGGGACGCAGTATTTT. This sequence encodes CASSDLLSLKPGTQYF.

The chain employs TRBV27 and TRBJ2-2; 9 bases are a match to TRBD1. Germline V gives CDR1 MNHEY, CDR2 SMNVEV (reference sequence). The V and J ends lost 1 base and 1 base, in that order; junction bases with no gene match: 1. The CDR3 covers 16 residues. Written as DNA, the CDR3 is TGTGCCAGCAGTTTATGGGACAGGGTGAACACCGGGGAGCTGTTTTTT. Protein sequence: CASSLWDRVNTGELFF.

The gene calls are TRBV5-1 and TRBJ2-5, with a weak D call TRBD1 (6 bases). Germline V gives CDR1 SGHRS, CDR2 YFSETQ. V lost 1 base and J 4 bases, leaving 17 bases between the germline ends. The CDR3 consists of 16 residues. CDR3 bases: TGCGCCAGCAGCTTGATGGGGGCAATAGGAGGAGAGACCCAGTACTTC. Translation gives CASSLMGAIGGETQYF.

This clone was picked up a small number of times. The rearrangement joins TRBV18 to TRBJ1-4; D remains unclear. Germline CDR1 KGHSH, CDR2 LQKENI. V was shortened by 5 bases and J by 6 bases, with 7 bases between the two germline ends. This CDR3 comprises 12 residues. CDR3 residues: CASSEQHEKLFF. In DNA form, the CDR3 reads TGTGCCAGCTCAGAACAACATGAAAAACTGTTTTTT.

As concerns this clone: This same CDR3 is encoded by further DNA sequences in the sample. This rearrangement joins TRBV19 to TRBJ2-7, with TRBD1 identical over 8 bases. The CDR3 runs to 13 residues. The trim removed 4 bases at V and 2 bases at J, leaving 1 base unmatched. In germline, CDR1 is LNHDA, CDR2 SQIVND (reference sequence). DNA for the CDR3: TGTGCCAGTAGTAAGGACAGGGCCTACGAGCAGTACTTC. Protein product: CASSKDRAYEQYF. The entire variable domain, with the rest obtained from reference TRBV19 and TRBJ2-7, is as follows: DGGITQSPKYLFRKEGQNVTLSCEQNLNHDAMYWYRQDPGQGLRLIYYSQIVNDFQKGDIAEGYSVSREKKESFPLTVTSAQKNPTAFYLCASSKDRAYEQYFGPGTRLTVT.

The CDR3 bases are TGTGCCAGCAGCGTCGGGTGGGAGTATTCACCCCTCCACTTT. Its translation: CASSVGWEYSPLHF. The chain joins TRBV9 to TRBJ1-6; D not certain. The V gene lost 2 bases and the J gene lost 8 bases, with 11 bases spanning the gap. The CDR3 has 14 amino acids. Germline CDR1 reads SGDLS; CDR2 reads YYNGEE.

V gene TRBV5-5 combines with J gene TRBJ1-2; 8 bases map to TRBD1. With 0 bases clipped from V and 4 bases from J, the junction kept 8 bases outside the gene matches. Germline V gene lookup returns CDR1 SGHKS and CDR2 YYEKEE (reference sequence). The CDR3 spans 16 residues. DNA of the CDR3: TGTGCCAGCAGCTTGGCCCTCCAGGGGGCGTTCTATGGCTACACCTTC. It is translated as CASSLALQGAFYGYTF.

To note about this clone: This same CDR3 is encoded by further DNA sequences in the sample. The V call is TRBV4-1, the J call TRBJ2-1, with TRBD2 as a possible D gene (6 bases). Germline CDR1 and CDR2: MGHRA and YSYEKL. The CDR3 is made up of 14 amino acids. Trimming shortened V by 0 bases and J by 4 bases, and 7 bases separated the two germline ends. This chain's CDR3 is CASSQDGGYNEQFF. The DNA of the CDR3 is TGCGCCAGCAGCCAAGATGGGGGGTACAATGAGCAGTTCTTC.

In DNA, the CDR3 is TGTGCCAGCAGATTGGACAGATTGAACACTGAAGCTTTCTTT. Translation: CASRLDRLNTEAFF. The chain has TRBV27 and TRBJ1-1; a possible D gene is TRBD1 (6 bases). The V end lost 6 bases, the J end lost 0 bases, and 11 bases lay between the germline ends. Germline CDR1 reads MNHEY; CDR2 reads SMNVEV (reference sequence). The CDR3 is 14 residues long.

This rearrangement joins TRBV6-5 to TRBJ2-3; D possibly corresponds to TRBD1 (6 bases). Trimming left V 2 bases short and J 9 bases short, with 12 bases between. Per germline, CDR1 MNHEY and CDR2 SVGAGI. The CDR3 is 13 amino acids. This chain's CDR3 is CASSYTDSLTQYF. The CDR3 region has the DNA TGTGCCAGCAGTTACACGGACAGTTTAACGCAGTATTTT.

The rearrangement links TRBV29-1 to TRBJ2-3; unclear D gene. Germline V gene data show CDR1 as SQVTM and CDR2 as ANQGSEA. V was cut by 3 bases and J by 0 bases, with 7 bases left in between. The length of the CDR3 is 13 residues. The CDR3 DNA reads as TGCAGCGTTGATTTCGGGAGCACAGATACGCAGTATTTT. Its translation: CSVDFGSTDTQYF.

This chain links TRBV28 with TRBJ2-1, with 10 bases matching TRBD1. This CDR3 comprises 13 residues. J was trimmed by 9 bases and V by 6 bases; bases with no gene match: 5. Germline-derived CDR1 and CDR2 are MDHEN and SYDVKM. CDR3 DNA sequence: TGTGCCAGCAGAGACAGGGGGCGCCTTGAGCAGTTCTTC. Translating it yields CASRDRGRLEQFF.

V and J are TRBV19 and TRBJ1-2; unclear D gene. Germline CDR1 is LNHDA and CDR2 is SQIVND (reference sequence). V shed 6 bases and J shed 4 bases, with 18 bases lying between them. CDR3 length: 15 amino acids. This CDR3 is CASRPDGRMGYGYTF. In DNA form, the CDR3 reads TGTGCCAGTAGGCCTGACGGGAGAATGGGCTATGGCTACACCTTC. Combining the CDR3 with reference TRBV19 and TRBJ1-2 gives the whole variable domain DGGITQSPKYLFRKEGQNVTLSCEQNLNHDAMYWYRQDPGQGLRLIYYSQIVNDFQKGDIAEGYSVSREKKESFPLTVTSAQKNPTAFYLCASRPDGRMGYGYTFGSGTRLTVV.

This clone was picked up one time. The chain uses TRBV7-8 and TRBJ2-5, with D possibly TRBD2 on 5 matching bases. V was clipped by 3 bases and J by 4 bases, with 12 bases between them. This CDR3 comprises 14 residues. Germline CDR1 reads SGHVS; CDR2 reads FQNEAQ. The CDR3 sequence: CASSLRGIGETQYF. CDR3 nucleotide sequence: TGTGCCAGCAGCTTGAGAGGGATCGGAGAGACCCAGTACTTC.

This clone was counted once. This chain joins TRBV6-1 and TRBJ2-5; possibly TRBD1 for D (6 bases). The DNA end lines up better with TRBJ2-7; the J call may be wrong. This CDR3 region has 13 residues. Germline CDR1 reads MNHNS; CDR2 reads SASEGT. CDR3 coding DNA: TGTGCCAGCAGTGAAGGACAGGTCTACGAGCAGTACTTC. This encodes CASSEGQVYEQYF.

This clone was seen a handful of times. The J gene is TRBJ2-6, the V gene TRBV6-4, with a tentative D call TRBD1 (5 bases). The V and J ends lost 8 bases and 0 bases respectively, with 11 bases between them. Germline V lookup: CDR1 MRHNA, CDR2 SNTAGT. This CDR3 spans 15 amino acids. The CDR3 bases are TGTGCCAGCGGGGCGGAACACTCTGGGGCCAACGTCCTGACTTTC. It codes for CASGAEHSGANVLTF.

CDR3 protein: CASSFGEAYEQYF. CDR3 coding DNA: TGTGCCAGCAGCTTCGGGGAAGCCTACGAGCAGTACTTC. The chain uses TRBV5-4 and TRBJ2-7; weak D call: TRBD2 (5 bases). The germline V gene has CDR1 SGHNT and CDR2 YYREEE (reference sequence). The V and J ends lost 2 bases and 2 bases respectively, with 8 bases between them. The length of the CDR3 is 13 residues.

The V gene is TRBV28, the J gene TRBJ2-5; the D gene is possibly TRBD1 (6 bases). Gene TRBJ2-7 matches the end of the DNA better, so the J call may be wrong. Germline assignment: CDR1 MDHEN and CDR2 SYDVKM. This CDR3 is 14 amino acids long. The DNA for the CDR3 is TGTGCCAGCAGTTTATCGAACAGGGTTTACGAGCAGTACTTC. It specifies CASSLSNRVYEQYF.